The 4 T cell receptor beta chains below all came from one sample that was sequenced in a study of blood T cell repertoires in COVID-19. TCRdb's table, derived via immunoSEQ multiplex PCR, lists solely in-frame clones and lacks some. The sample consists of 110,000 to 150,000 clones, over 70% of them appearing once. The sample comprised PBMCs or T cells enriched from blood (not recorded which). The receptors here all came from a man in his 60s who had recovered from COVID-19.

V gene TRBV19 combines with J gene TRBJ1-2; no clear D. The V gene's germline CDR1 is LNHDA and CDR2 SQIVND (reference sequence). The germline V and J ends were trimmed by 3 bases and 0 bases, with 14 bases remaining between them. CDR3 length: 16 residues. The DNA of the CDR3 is TGTGCCAGTAGTATCTCCTTACACGGGGCTAACTATGGCTACACCTTC. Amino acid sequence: CASSISLHGANYGYTF.

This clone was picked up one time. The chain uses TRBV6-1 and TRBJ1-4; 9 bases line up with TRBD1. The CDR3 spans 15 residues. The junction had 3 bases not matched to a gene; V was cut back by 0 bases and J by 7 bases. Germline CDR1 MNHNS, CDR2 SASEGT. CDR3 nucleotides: TGTGCCAGCAGTGAAGCAGGGACAGGGCTTGAAAAACTGTTTTTT. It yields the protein CASSEAGTGLEKLFF.

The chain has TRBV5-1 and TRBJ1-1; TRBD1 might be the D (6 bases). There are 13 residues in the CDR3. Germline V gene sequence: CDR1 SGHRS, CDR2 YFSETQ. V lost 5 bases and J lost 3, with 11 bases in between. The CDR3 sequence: CASSGTTDTEAFF. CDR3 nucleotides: TGCGCCAGCAGTGGGACAACCGACACTGAAGCTTTCTTT.

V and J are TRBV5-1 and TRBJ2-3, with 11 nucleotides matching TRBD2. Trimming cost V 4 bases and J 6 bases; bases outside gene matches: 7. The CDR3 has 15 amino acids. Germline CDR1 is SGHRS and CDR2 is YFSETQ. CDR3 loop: CASSTPSGGPDTQYF. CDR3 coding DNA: TGCGCCAGCAGCACCCCTAGCGGGGGGCCGGATACGCAGTATTTT.